The 9 T cell receptor beta chains presented below share a single source sample, sequenced in a study of blood T cell repertoires in COVID-19. Data came from immunoSEQ multiplex PCR; TCRdb stores just in-frame clones and leaves some out. The table lists fewer than 500,000 clones, nearly 90% of them singletons, with approximately 2% in the top ten. Sequenced material: PBMCs or T cells enriched from blood (not recorded which). These receptors were obtained from a woman aged 18-29 years with acute COVID-19.

The chain uses TRBV2 and TRBJ1-5, with a weak D call TRBD1 (6 bases). V gave up 5 bases and J gave up 0 bases, with 11 bases separating them. Germline-derived CDR1 and CDR2 are SNHLY and FYNNEI. The CDR3 extends over 15 amino acids. The DNA of the CDR3 is TGTGCCAGCAGTAGTCGGACAGTTAGCAATCAGCCCCAGCATTTT. It is translated as CASSSRTVSNQPQHF.

In this sample, this clone turned up a few times. J is TRBJ1-1 and V is TRBV5-6; D unresolved. The V end was cut by 0 bases, the J end by 4 bases, with 7 bases between. The CDR3 extends over 13 amino acids. Germline-derived CDR1 and CDR2 are SGHDT and YYEEEE. The chain's CDR3 is CASSLALGTEAFF. CDR3 coding DNA: TGTGCCAGCAGCTTGGCCCTCGGCACTGAAGCTTTCTTT.

V usage is TRBV3-1 (or the pseudogene TRBV3-2) and J usage is TRBJ1-4; D unclear. CDR1 and CDR2 from the germline V gene are LGHDT and YNNKEL (reference sequence). V was trimmed by 0 bases and J by 5 bases, leaving 19 bases between them. The CDR3 length is 18 residues. The CDR3: CASSQDVASYGANEKLFF. The CDR3 DNA reads TGTGCCAGCAGCCAAGATGTGGCCTCTTACGGAGCAAATGAAAAACTGTTTTTT.

This clone was detected only once. This rearrangement joins TRBV6-2 or TRBV6-3 to TRBJ2-1; D might be TRBD2 (6 bases). V was trimmed by 5 bases and J by 8 bases, leaving 16 bases between them. This CDR3 has 14 residues. Germline V gives CDR1 MNHEY, CDR2 SVGEGT. This CDR3 reads CASSTSSEMDEQFF. The CDR3 region has the DNA TGTGCCAGCAGTACTAGCTCCGAGATGGATGAGCAGTTCTTC.

CDR3 in DNA: TGTGCCAGCAGCCCCGGTATAAGTGTGACTGAAGCTTTCTTT. As protein: CASSPGISVTEAFF. The chain combines TRBV5-4 with TRBJ1-1; D unresolved. Germline V gives CDR1 SGHNT, CDR2 YYREEE (reference sequence). The germline V and J ends were trimmed by 4 bases and 5 bases, with 15 bases remaining between them. The CDR3 sequence is 14 residues long.

The rearrangement joins TRBV27 to TRBJ2-1; 8 nucleotides line up with TRBD1. CDR1 is MNHEY, CDR2 SMNVEV, per germline (reference sequence). The CDR3 has 15 residues. Trimming took 3 bases from V and 3 from J; bases not matched to a gene: 4. DNA for the CDR3: TGTGCCAGCAGTTTGGACAGGGAGCACTACAATGAGCAGTTCTTC. As protein: CASSLDREHYNEQFF.

This sequence joins TRBV6-5 and TRBJ2-7, with TRBD1 matching over 8 bases. V lost 2 bases, J lost 4 bases, and 7 bases stayed unmatched. The CDR3 runs 15 residues. Per the germline V gene, CDR1 is MNHEY and CDR2 is SVGAGI. The CDR3 DNA sequence: TGTGCCAGCAGTTACGTGCAGGGGGCTAATTACGAGCAGTACTTC. Amino acid sequence: CASSYVQGANYEQYF.

This chain connects TRBV2 to TRBJ1-1; tentative D call: TRBD1 (5 bases). Germline V gene lookup returns CDR1 SNHLY and CDR2 FYNNEI. Trimming left V 0 bases short and J 1 base short, with 9 bases between. The CDR3 is 15 amino acids. The CDR3 region has the DNA TGTGCCAGCAGTGAAGCGAGTCAGGGGAACACTGAAGCTTTCTTT. It translates to CASSEASQGNTEAFF. The complete variable domain, with remaining parts taken from reference TRBV2 and TRBJ1-1, reads EPEVTQTPSHQVTQMGQEVILRCVPISNHLYFYWYRQILGQKVEFLVSFYNNEISEKSEIFDDQFSVERPDGSNFTLKIRSTKLEDSAMYFCASSEASQGNTEAFFGQGTRLTVV.

The gene calls are TRBV28 and TRBJ2-7; 10 bases fit TRBD2. From germline, CDR1 is MDHEN and CDR2 SYDVKM. The CDR3 has 16 residues. The V and J ends lost 2 bases and 7 bases, in that order; junction bases with no gene match: 11. The CDR3 DNA reads as TGTGCCAGCAGTTTACTCCCAACTAGCGGGATTCAAGAGCAGTACTTC. It is translated as CASSLLPTSGIQEQYF.